This T cell receptor (beta chain) was documented in a study of blood T cell repertoires in COVID-19. Across the study: Material from acute and convalescent COVID-19 was sourced from the United States, Italy and Spain. In each case, the material was cDNA or gDNA derived from T cells, B-cell-depleted T cells, or PBMCs.

Original processing notes: Estimates of nucleated cell counts were drawn from the amplification of reference gene primers. This table comes from immunoSEQ multiplex PCR, and its TCRdb copy is limited to in-frame clones, with some not included. Clone size and V and J calls were adopted from that table, with D and trimming inferred from the DNA. The data contain approximately 330,000 clones, about 90% of them singletons. Trimming removed 0 bases at V and 6 bases at J, with 11 bases between. The V gene's germline CDR1 is LGHNA and CDR2 YNFKEQ. The CDR3 length is 14 residues. Seattle patients were enrolled during active infection and followed longitudinally.

The clonotype comes from a middle-aged woman with COVID-19, enrolled during active disease. The specimen was peripheral blood. The chain carries TRBV4-2 and TRBJ1-1; possibly TRBD1 for D (6 bases). This CDR3 reads CASSQDPQGPEAFF. CDR3 sequence (DNA): TGTGCCAGCAGCCAAGATCCACAGGGCCCTGAAGCTTTCTTT.